This T cell receptor beta chain derives from a study of beta chain features in type 1 diabetes. Whole-study results and caveats: All four CD4+ subsets of Type 1 diabetes patients contained TCRB CDR3s that were moderately but significantly shorter.

The CDR3 length is 14 residues. Trimming shortened V by 5 bases and J by 0 bases, and 10 bases separated the two germline ends. The germline CDR1 and CDR2 sequences are SEHNR and FQNEAQ (reference sequence). In the case of this clone: Its target is unknown.

Since all of the isolated RNA was reverse transcribed, expressed TCRB transcripts were what got sequenced. TCRdb keeps only in-frame clones here, not all; method: immunoSEQ multiplex PCR. The sample lists roughly 150,000 clones; approximately 9% were seen once. The chain couples TRBV7-9 to TRBJ1-1; D not certain. Sample: central memory CD4+ T cells from blood. The TCR originated in a woman between 18 and 29 years old with type 1 diabetes. CDR3 nucleotide sequence: TGTGCCAGCAGCCAGGTGAACCTGAACACTGAAGCTTTCTTT. Protein: CASSQVNLNTEAFF.